This T cell receptor beta chain appears in the sequencing data of a study of blood T cell repertoires in COVID-19. The repertoire was sequenced with immunoSEQ multiplex PCR; TCRdb's copy has only in-frame clones and lacks some. This sample has around 220,000 clones, with approximately 78% found just once. The Seattle patients, enrolled during active infection, were followed longitudinally. Germline CDR1 SGHNT, CDR2 YYREEE (reference sequence). The V end was cut by 2 bases, the J end by 2 bases, with 5 bases between. This CDR3 comprises 14 residues. The chain uses TRBV5-4 and TRBJ2-6; D gene ambiguous. The receptor was derived from an elderly woman with COVID-19, enrolled during active disease. Source material: peripheral blood. Written as DNA, the CDR3 is TGTGCCAGCAGCTTTCGTGCTGGGGCCAACGTCCTGACTTTC. This gives the protein CASSFRAGANVLTF.